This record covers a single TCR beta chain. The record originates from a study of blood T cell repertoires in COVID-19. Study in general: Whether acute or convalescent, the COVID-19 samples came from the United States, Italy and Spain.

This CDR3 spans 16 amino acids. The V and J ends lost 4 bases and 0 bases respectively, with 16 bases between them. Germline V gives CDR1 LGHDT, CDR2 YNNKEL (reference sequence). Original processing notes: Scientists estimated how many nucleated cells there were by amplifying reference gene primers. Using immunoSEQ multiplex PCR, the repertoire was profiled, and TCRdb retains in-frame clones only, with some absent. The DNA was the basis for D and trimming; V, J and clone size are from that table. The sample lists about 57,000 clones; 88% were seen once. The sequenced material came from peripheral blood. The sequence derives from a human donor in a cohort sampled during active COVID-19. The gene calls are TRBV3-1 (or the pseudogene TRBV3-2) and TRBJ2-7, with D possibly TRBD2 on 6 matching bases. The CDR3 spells CASSPLVAGTSYEQYF. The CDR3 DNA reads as TGTGCCAGCAGCCCGCTCGTGGCGGGGACCTCCTACGAGCAGTACTTC.